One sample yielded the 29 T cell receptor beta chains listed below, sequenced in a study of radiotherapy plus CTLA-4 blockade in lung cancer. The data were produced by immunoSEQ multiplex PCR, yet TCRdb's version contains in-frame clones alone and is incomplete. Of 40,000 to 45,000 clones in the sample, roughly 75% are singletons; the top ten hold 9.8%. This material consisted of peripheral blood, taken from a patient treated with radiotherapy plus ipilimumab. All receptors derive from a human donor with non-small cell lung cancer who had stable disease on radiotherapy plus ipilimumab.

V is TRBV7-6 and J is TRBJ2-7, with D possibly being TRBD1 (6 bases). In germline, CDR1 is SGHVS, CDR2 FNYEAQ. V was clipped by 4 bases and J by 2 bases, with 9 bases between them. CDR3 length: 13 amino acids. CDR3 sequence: CASSWDITYEQYF. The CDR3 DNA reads TGTGCCAGCAGCTGGGACATCACCTACGAGCAGTACTTC.

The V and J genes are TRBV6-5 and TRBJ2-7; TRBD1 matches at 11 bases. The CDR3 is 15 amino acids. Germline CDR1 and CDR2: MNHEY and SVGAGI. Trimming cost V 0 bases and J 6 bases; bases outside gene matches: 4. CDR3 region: CASSYSPGTGGEQYF. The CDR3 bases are TGTGCCAGCAGTTACTCCCCCGGGACAGGGGGCGAGCAGTACTTC.

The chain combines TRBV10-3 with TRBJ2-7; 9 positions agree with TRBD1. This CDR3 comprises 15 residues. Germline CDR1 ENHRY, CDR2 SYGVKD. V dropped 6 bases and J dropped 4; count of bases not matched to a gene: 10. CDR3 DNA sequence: TGTGCCATCAGCCCCAAGGGACAGGGTGGGTACGAGCAGTACTTC. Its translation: CAISPKGQGGYEQYF.

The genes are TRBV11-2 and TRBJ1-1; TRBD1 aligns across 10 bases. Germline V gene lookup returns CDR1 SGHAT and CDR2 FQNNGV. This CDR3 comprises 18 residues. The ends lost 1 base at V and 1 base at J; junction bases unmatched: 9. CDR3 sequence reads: CASSLGYGTGDPNTEAFF. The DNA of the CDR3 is TGTGCCAGCAGCTTAGGTTATGGGACAGGGGACCCGAACACTGAAGCTTTCTTT.

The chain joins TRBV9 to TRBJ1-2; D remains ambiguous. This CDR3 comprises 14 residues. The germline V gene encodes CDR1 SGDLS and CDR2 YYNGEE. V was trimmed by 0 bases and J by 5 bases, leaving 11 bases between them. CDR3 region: CASSVDSPLYGYTF. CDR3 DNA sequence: TGTGCCAGCAGCGTAGACTCCCCCTTATATGGCTACACCTTC.

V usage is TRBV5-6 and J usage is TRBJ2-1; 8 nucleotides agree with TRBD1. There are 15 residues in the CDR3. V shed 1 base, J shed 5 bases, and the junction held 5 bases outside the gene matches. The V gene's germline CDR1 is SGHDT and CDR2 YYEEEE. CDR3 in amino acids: CASSLYGQGNNEQFF. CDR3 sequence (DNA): TGTGCCAGCAGCTTGTACGGACAGGGAAACAATGAGCAGTTCTTC.

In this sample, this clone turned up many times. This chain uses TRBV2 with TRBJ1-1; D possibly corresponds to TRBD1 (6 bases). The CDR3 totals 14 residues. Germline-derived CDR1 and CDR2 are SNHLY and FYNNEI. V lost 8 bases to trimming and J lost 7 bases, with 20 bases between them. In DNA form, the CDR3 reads TGTGCCAGCCAGAAAGACAGGCTCCTTAGTGAAGCTTTCTTT. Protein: CASQKDRLLSEAFF.

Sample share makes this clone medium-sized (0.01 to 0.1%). The CDR3 nucleotides are TGTGCCAGCAGCCTCCACTGGGAGGAGACCCAGTACTTC. It yields the protein CASSLHWEETQYF. The chain joins TRBV16 to TRBJ2-5, with D tentatively TRBD2 (5 bases). The CDR3 has 13 residues. Trimming cost V 4 bases and J 5 bases, with 11 bases left between them. Germline V gene data show CDR1 as KGHSY and CDR2 as FQNENV.

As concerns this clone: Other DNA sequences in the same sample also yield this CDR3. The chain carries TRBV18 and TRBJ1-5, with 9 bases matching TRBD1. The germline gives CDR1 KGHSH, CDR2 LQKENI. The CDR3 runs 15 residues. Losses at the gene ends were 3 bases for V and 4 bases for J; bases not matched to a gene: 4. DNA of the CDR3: TGTGCCAGCTCACCCGACAGGGGGGGAAATCAGCCCCAGCATTTT. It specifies CASSPDRGGNQPQHF.

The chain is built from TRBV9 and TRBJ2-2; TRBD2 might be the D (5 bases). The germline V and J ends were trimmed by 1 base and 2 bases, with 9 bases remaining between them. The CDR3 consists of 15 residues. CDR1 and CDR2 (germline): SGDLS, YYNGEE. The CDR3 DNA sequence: TGTGCCAGCAGCGTACATGGGAGAAACACCGGGGAGCTGTTTTTT. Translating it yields CASSVHGRNTGELFF.

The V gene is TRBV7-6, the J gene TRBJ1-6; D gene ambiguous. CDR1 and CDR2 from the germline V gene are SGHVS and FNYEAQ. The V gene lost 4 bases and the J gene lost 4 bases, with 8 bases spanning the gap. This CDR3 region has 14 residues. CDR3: CASSSGAYNSPLHF. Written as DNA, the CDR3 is TGTGCCAGCAGCTCCGGAGCATATAATTCACCCCTCCACTTT.

CDR3 nucleotides: TGCGCCAGCAGCCCGGGGCGGGGAGCGGGGGCCTACAATGAGCAGTTCTTC. Protein sequence: CASSPGRGAGAYNEQFF. This chain links TRBV5-1 with TRBJ2-1; 8 nucleotides agree with TRBD2. Germline CDR1 SGHRS, CDR2 YFSETQ. Losses at the gene ends were 4 bases for V and 2 bases for J; bases not matched to a gene: 11. This CDR3 region has 17 residues.

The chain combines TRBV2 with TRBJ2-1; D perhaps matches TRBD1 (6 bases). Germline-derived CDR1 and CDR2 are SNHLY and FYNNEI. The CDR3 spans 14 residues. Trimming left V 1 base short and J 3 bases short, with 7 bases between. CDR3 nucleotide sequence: TGTGCCAGCAGTGAAGGGGGGCTCTACAATGAGCAGTTCTTC. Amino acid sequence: CASSEGGLYNEQFF.

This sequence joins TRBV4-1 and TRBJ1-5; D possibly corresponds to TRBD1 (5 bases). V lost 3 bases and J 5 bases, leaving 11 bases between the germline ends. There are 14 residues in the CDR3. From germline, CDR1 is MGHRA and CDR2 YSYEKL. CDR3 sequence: CASSQTEKHQPQHF. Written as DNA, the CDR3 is TGCGCCAGCAGCCAGACAGAGAAGCATCAGCCCCAGCATTTT.

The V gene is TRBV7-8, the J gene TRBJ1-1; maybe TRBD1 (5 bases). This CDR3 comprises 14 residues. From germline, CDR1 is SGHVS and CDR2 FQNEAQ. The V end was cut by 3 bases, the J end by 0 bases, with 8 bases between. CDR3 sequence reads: CASSFGHMNTEAFF. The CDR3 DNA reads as TGTGCCAGCAGCTTCGGACATATGAACACTGAAGCTTTCTTT. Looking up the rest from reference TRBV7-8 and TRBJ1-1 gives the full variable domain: GAGVSQSPRYKVAKRGQDVALRCDPISGHVSLFWYQQALGQGPEFLTYFQNEAQLDKSGLPSDRFFAERPEGSVSTLKIQRTQQEDSAVYLCASSFGHMNTEAFFGQGTRLTVV.

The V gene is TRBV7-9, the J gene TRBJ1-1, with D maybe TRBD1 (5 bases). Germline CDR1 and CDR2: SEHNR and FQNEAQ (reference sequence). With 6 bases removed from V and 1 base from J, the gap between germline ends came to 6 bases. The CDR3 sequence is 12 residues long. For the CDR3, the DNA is TGTGCCAGCAGGGGGCAGAACACTGAAGCTTTCTTT. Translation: CASRGQNTEAFF.

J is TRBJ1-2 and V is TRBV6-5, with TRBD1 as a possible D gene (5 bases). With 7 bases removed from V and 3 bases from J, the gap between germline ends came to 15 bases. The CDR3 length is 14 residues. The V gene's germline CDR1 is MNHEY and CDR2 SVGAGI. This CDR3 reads CASKLQAVDYGYTF. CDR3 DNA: TGTGCCAGCAAACTACAGGCCGTTGACTATGGCTACACCTTC.

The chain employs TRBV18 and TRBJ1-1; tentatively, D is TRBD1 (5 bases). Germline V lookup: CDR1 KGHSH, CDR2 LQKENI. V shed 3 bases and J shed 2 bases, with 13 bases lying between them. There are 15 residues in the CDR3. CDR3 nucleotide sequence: TGTGCCAGCTCACCGGCAGGGAGGGGAAACACTGAAGCTTTCTTT. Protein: CASSPAGRGNTEAFF.

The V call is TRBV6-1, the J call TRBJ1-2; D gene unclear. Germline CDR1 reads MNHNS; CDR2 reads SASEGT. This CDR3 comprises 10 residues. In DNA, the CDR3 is TGTGGAGATTCTAACTATGGCTACACCTTC. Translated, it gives CGDSNYGYTF.

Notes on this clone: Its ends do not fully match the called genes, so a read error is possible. The CDR3 reads CASSLSSQGLSF. The CDR3 DNA reads as TGTGCCAGCAGCTTAAGTTCGCAGGGGCTAAGCTTC. V and J are TRBV7-8 and TRBJ1-2; D is perhaps TRBD1 (6 bases). Germline CDR1 and CDR2: SGHVS and FQNEAQ. This CDR3 has 12 residues.

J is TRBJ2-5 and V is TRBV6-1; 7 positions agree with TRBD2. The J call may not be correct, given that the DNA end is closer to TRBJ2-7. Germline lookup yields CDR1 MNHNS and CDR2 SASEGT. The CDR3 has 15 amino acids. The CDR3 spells CASSTSGIGNYEQYF. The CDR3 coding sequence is TGTGCCAGCAGTACAAGCGGGATTGGAAACTACGAGCAGTACTTC.

The CDR3 nucleotides read TGTGCCAGCAGCTTGGCGGAGTGGAGGTACCAAGAGACCCAGTACTTC. Translated, it gives CASSLAEWRYQETQYF. This rearrangement joins TRBV7-9 to TRBJ2-5, with TRBD2 as a possible D gene (5 bases). Per the germline V gene, CDR1 is SEHNR and CDR2 is FQNEAQ (reference sequence). The CDR3 has 16 residues. V dropped 3 bases and J dropped 0 bases, with 14 bases sitting between them.

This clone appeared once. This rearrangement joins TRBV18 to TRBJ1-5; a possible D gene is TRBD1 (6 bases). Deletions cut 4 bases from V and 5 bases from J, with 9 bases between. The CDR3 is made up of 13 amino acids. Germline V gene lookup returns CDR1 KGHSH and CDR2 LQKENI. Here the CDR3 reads CASSQQGYQPQHF. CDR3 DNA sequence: TGTGCCAGCTCACAACAGGGATATCAGCCCCAGCATTTT.

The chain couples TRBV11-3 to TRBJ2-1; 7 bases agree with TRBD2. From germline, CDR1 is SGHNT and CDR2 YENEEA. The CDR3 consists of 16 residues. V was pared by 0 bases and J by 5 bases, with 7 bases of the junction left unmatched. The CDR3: CASSLELGGGDNEQFF. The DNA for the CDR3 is TGTGCCAGCAGCTTAGAATTGGGGGGGGGTGACAATGAGCAGTTCTTC. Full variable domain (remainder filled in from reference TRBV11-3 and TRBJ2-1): EAGVVQSPRYKIIEKKQPVAFWCNPISGHNTLYWYLQNLGQGPELLIRYENEEAVDDSQLPKDRFSAERLKGVDSTLKIQPAELGDSAVYLCASSLELGGGDNEQFFGPGTRLTVL.

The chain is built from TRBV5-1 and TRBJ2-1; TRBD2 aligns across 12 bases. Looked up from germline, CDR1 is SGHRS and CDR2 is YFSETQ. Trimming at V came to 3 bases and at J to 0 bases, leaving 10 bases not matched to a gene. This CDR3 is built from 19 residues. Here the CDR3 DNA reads TGCGCCAGCAGCTCAGGACTAGCGGGGACCAGGAGCTCCTACAATGAGCAGTTCTTC. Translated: CASSSGLAGTRSSYNEQFF.

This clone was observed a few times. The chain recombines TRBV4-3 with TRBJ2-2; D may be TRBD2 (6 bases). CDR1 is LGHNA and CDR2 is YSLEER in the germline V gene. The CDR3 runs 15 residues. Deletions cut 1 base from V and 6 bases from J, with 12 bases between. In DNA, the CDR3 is TGCGCCAGCAGCCAAGGGCAGCTAGCGTCCGGGGAGCTGTTTTTT. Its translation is CASSQGQLASGELFF.

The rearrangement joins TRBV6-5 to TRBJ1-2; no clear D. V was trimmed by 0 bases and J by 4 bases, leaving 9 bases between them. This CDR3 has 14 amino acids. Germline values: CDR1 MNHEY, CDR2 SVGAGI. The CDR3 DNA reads TGTGCCAGCAGTTACTCGTCGGGTGGCTATGGCTACACCTTC. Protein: CASSYSSGGYGYTF.

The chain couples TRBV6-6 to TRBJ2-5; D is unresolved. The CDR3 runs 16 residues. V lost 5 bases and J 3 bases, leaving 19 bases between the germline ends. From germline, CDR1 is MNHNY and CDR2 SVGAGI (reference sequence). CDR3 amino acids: CASSRYRTPTKETQYF. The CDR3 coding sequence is TGTGCCAGCAGTCGATACAGAACGCCGACAAAAGAGACCCAGTACTTC.

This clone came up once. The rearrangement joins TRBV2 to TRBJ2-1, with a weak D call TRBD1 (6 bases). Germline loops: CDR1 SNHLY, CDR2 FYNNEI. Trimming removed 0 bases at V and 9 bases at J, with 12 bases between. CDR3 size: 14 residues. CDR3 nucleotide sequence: TGTGCCAGCAGTGAAGCGTGGACAGAGGCTGAGCAGTTCTTC. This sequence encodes CASSEAWTEAEQFF.